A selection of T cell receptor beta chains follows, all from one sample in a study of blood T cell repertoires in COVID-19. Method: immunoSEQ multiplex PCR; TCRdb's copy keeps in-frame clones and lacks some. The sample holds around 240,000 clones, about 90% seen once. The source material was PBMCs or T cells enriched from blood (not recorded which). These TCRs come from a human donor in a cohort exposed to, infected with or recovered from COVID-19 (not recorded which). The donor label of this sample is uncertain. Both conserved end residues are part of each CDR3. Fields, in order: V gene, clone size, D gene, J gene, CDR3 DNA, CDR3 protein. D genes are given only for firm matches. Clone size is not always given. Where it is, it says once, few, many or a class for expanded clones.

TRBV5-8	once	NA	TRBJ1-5	TGTGCCAGCAGCTTCTCTCAGCCCCAGCATTTT	CASSFSQPQHF
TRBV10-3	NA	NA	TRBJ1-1	TGTGCCATCAGTGGAGGGGAGAAGGGGGATATGAACACTGAAGCTTTCTTT	CAISGGEKGDMNTEAFF
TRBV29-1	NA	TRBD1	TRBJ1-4	TGCAGCGTCCTGGGACAGCGAATGGAGGAAAAACTGTTTTTT	CSVLGQRMEEKLFF
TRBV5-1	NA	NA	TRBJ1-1	TGCGCCAGCAGCTTGGTAGGGGCCAACTGGGGCACTGAAGCTTTCTTT	CASSLVGANWGTEAFF
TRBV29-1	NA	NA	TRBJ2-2	TGCAGCGTTGACATCGGAGCTTCTAACACCGGGGAGCTGTTTTTT	CSVDIGASNTGELFF
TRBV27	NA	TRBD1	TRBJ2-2	TGTGCCAGCTCGCACCCAGGGACAGGGTATACCGGGGAGCTGTTTTTT	CASSHPGTGYTGELFF
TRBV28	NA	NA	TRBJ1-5	TGTGCCAGCACTCCCGGACAGAACAATCAGCCCCAGCATTTT	CASTPGQNNQPQHF
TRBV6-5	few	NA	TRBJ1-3	TGTGCCAGCGCGCGGGGCGGGGGAAACACCATATATTTT	CASARGGGNTIYF
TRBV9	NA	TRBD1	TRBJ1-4	TGTGCCAGCAGCTCGGACGTTCAGGGGGCTTTTGAAAAACTGTTTTTT	CASSSDVQGAFEKLFF
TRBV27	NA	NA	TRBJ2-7	TGTGCCAGCAGTCCTGGGCCCACGGCGAACGAGCAGTACTTC	CASSPGPTANEQYF
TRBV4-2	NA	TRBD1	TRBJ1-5	TGTGCCAGCAGCCAAGTGGACAGGGGGCTCGGCAATCAGCCCCAGCATTTT	CASSQVDRGLGNQPQHF
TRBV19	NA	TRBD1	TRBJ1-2	TGTGCCAGTAGTCCCCGTAGGGACAGGGAGGGTGGCTACACCTTC	CASSPRRDREGGYTF
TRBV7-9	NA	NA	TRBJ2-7	TGTGCCAGCAGCAGGGGACAAATGAGCGAGCAGTACTTC	CASSRGQMSEQYF
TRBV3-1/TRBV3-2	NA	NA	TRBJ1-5	TGTGCCAGCAGCCAAGAAGCTGGGCAGGGGCTACGGCAGCCCCAGCATTTT	CASSQEAGQGLRQPQHF
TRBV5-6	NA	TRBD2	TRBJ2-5	TGTGCCAGCAGCTTTGCTAGCGGGGGAATTTCGGAGACCCAGTACTTC	CASSFASGGISETQYF
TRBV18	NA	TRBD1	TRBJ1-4	TGTGCCAGCTCACCACTTGGGACAGGGAGTATTACTAATGAAAAACTGTTTTTT	CASSPLGTGSITNEKLFF
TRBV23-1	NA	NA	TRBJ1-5	TGCGCCAGCCCGTCAGGGTTAATAGGGGGACAGCCCCAGCATTTT	CASPSGLIGGQPQHF
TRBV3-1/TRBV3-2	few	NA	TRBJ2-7	TGTGCCAGCAGCCAACGTGGAGGCGGATCCTACGAGCAGTACTTC	CASSQRGGGSYEQYF
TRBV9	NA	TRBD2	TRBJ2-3	TGTGCCAGCAGCGAACGCTCAGCGGGGGCGGGCACAGATACGCAGTATTTT	CASSERSAGAGTDTQYF
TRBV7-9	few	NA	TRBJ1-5	TGTGCCAGCAGCCCAGGCAGGGTCGGCAATCAGCCCCAGCATTTT	CASSPGRVGNQPQHF
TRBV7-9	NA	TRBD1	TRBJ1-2	TGTGCCAGCAGCTCAGGGGGGACAGCTCCTAACTATGGCTACACCTTC	CASSSGGTAPNYGYTF
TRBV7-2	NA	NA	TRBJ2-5	TGTGCCAGCACCCTAGCTTCGAACAGGCCTGAGACCCAGTACTTC	CASTLASNRPETQYF
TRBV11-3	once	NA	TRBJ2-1	TGTGCCAGCAGCGCCCGGACAAGACTTCGCAATGAGCAGTTCTTC	CASSARTRLRNEQFF
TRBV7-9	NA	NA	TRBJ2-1	TGTGCCAGCAGCCCGGGGATTACCTACAATGAGCAGTTCTTC	CASSPGITYNEQFF
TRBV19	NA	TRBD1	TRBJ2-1	TGTGCCAGTACCCCGGGACAGAGCTCCTACAATGAGCAGTTCTTC	CASTPGQSSYNEQFF
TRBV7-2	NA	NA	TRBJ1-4	TGTGCCAGCAGCTTAGGGGGACTGAGTGAAAAACTGTTTTTT	CASSLGGLSEKLFF
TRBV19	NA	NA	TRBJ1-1	TGTGCCAGTATCTTTCGTCGGGATTCCTCCCCGAACACTGAAGCTTTCTTT	CASIFRRDSSPNTEAFF
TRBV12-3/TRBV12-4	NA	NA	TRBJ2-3	TGTGCCAGCAGTTTGCCCGGGGATACGCAGTATTTT	CASSLPGDTQYF
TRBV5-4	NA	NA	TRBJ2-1	TGTGCCAGCAGCTTTGGACAGTACTCCTACAATGAGCAGTTCTTC	CASSFGQYSYNEQFF
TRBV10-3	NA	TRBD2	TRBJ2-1	TGTGCCATCAGTGGGGCGGGACTAGCGGGGGGCCCTCTCAACAATGAGCAGTTCTTC	CAISGAGLAGGPLNNEQFF
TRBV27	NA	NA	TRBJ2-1	TGTGCCAGCAGTTTATCCGGAGAAGGGGCCAATGAGCAGTTCTTC	CASSLSGEGANEQFF
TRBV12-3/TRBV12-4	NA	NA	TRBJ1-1	TGTGCCAGCAGTTTGAGATATGAAGCTTTCTTT	CASSLRYEAFF
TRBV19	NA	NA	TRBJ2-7	TGTGCCAGTAGTAATCCCGGCGGTCCTTCCTACGAGCAGTACTTC	CASSNPGGPSYEQYF
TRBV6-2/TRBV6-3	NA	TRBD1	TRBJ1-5	TGTGCCAGCAGTTACTTTTCCGGGACAGGAGCCAATCAGCCCCAGCATTTT	CASSYFSGTGANQPQHF
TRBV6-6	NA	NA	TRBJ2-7	TGTGCCAGCAGTTACGGGTCGGGGACACCTATGCTCGAGCAGTACTTC	CASSYGSGTPMLEQYF
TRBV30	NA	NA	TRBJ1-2	TGTGCCTGGAGGGGGGGAGGCGGCTACACCTTC	CAWRGGGGYTF
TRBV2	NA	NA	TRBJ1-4	TGTGCCAGCAGTGATATGGGGGCTACTAATAATGAAAAACTGTTTTTT	CASSDMGATNNEKLFF
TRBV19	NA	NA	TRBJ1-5	TGTGCCAGTAGTATAGATACAGGGTGGGAGCCCCAGCATTTT	CASSIDTGWEPQHF
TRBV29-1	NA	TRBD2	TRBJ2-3	TGCAGCGTTGAACAGACTAGCGGGGGGGATACGCAGTATTTT	CSVEQTSGGDTQYF
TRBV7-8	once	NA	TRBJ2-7	TGTGCCAGCAGCCCGATTAGCGCCTACGAGCAGTACTTC	CASSPISAYEQYF
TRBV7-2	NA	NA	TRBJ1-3	TGTGCCAGCAGCTTAGGTGGAGCCTCTGGAAACACCATATATTTT	CASSLGGASGNTIYF
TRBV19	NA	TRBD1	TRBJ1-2	TGTGCCAGTAGTATGACTCGGTGGCAGGGACAGGGGACGAACTATGGCTACACCTTC	CASSMTRWQGQGTNYGYTF
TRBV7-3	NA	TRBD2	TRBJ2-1	TGTGCCAGCAGCTTAAACGCCGCGGGGGGGTACAATGAGCAGTTCTTC	CASSLNAAGGYNEQFF
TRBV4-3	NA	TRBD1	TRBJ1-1	TGCGCCAGCAGCCAAGACCACACACAGGGGCGGGGGGACACTGAAGCTTTCTTT	CASSQDHTQGRGDTEAFF
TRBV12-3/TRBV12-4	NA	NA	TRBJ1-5	TGTGCCAGCAGCCCAGGGTACCAGCCCCAGCATTTT	CASSPGYQPQHF
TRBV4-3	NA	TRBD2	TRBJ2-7	TGCGCCAGCAGCCAAGAGGGAGGGTCCGGCTACGAGCAGTACTTC	CASSQEGGSGYEQYF
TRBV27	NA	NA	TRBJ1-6	TGTGCCAGCAGTTTATCCCTTTTGGGAGGACTTCTCGTCAATTCACCCCTCCACTTT	CASSLSLLGGLLVNSPLHF
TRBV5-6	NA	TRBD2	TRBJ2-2	TGTGCCAGCAGCTTAGGGACTAGCAACACCGGGGAGCTGTTTTTT	CASSLGTSNTGELFF